Listed here are 19 T cell receptor beta chains from one sample, sequenced in a study of cytotoxic CD8 clonotypes in ibrutinib-treated CLL. Assay: immunoSEQ multiplex PCR; the TCRdb copy retains only in-frame clones and omits some. The sample includes 250,000 to 350,000 clones, 70% to 80% of them seen just once. The sample consisted of PBMCs, taken at disease progression, from a patient treated with ibrutinib. Every receptor here comes from a human donor with chronic lymphocytic leukemia.

The table lists this clone with a few counts. The V gene is TRBV5-1, the J gene TRBJ1-2; D unclear. Germline CDR1 and CDR2: SGHRS and YFSETQ. Deletions cut 1 base from V and 0 bases from J, with 7 bases between. The CDR3 length is 14 residues. The CDR3 loop is CASSLPTSNYGYTF. In nucleotides, the CDR3 is TGCGCCAGCAGCTTGCCCACTTCTAACTATGGCTACACCTTC.

V and J are TRBV19 and TRBJ2-5; the D call may be TRBD1 or TRBD2 (5 bases each). CDR3 length: 13 residues. Germline V gives CDR1 LNHDA, CDR2 SQIVND (reference sequence). V lost 5 bases and J 5 bases, leaving 12 bases between the germline ends. Written as DNA, the CDR3 is TGTGCCAGTAGTGGTTGGGACCTCGAGACCCAGTACTTC. It codes for CASSGWDLETQYF.

This clone was detected a few times. The rearrangement joins TRBV27 to TRBJ1-5; maybe TRBD1 (5 bases). Germline V CDR1 and CDR2: MNHEY, SMNVEV (reference sequence). The CDR3 runs to 15 residues. V lost 0 bases and J 1 base, leaving 7 bases between the germline ends. CDR3 in amino acids: CASSLSGPSNQPQHF. The CDR3 nucleotides are TGTGCCAGCAGTTTATCGGGGCCGAGCAATCAGCCCCAGCATTTT.

This rearrangement joins TRBV7-9 to TRBJ2-5; D is perhaps TRBD1 (7 bases). Germline V gene lookup returns CDR1 SEHNR and CDR2 FQNEAQ (reference sequence). The CDR3 is made up of 15 amino acids. Trimming cost V 2 bases and J 4 bases, with 14 bases left between them. The CDR3 protein is CASSLNRQGGETQYF. CDR3 in DNA: TGTGCCAGCAGCTTAAACAGACAGGGAGGAGAGACCCAGTACTTC. The whole variable domain, filled in from reference TRBV7-9 and TRBJ2-5, reads DTGVSQNPRHKITKRGQNVTFRCDPISEHNRLYWYRQTLGQGPEFLTYFQNEAQLEKSRLLSDRFSAERPKGSFSTLEIQRTEQGDSAMYLCASSLNRQGGETQYFGPGTRLLVL.

This clone was counted a single time. The chain combines TRBV29-1 with TRBJ2-1; 9 nucleotides match TRBD1. The CDR3 length is 15 residues. Losses at the gene ends were 6 bases for V and 5 bases for J; bases not matched to a gene: 11. Germline lookup yields CDR1 SQVTM and CDR2 ANQGSEA. CDR3 amino acids: CSVRERGQGNNEQFF. CDR3 bases: TGCAGCGTCCGTGAGAGGGGACAGGGAAACAATGAGCAGTTCTTC.

The gene calls are TRBV4-3 and TRBJ2-3, with 11 nucleotides matching TRBD2. Trimming took 6 bases from V and 0 from J; bases not matched to a gene: 2. The CDR3 totals 15 residues. Germline CDR1 is LGHNA and CDR2 is YSLEER. The CDR3 here is CASSGTSGSTDTQYF. In nucleotides, the CDR3 is TGCGCCAGCAGTGGGACTAGCGGAAGCACAGATACGCAGTATTTT.

This clone appeared a few times. V and J are TRBV18 and TRBJ1-1, with a tentative D call TRBD1 (5 bases). This CDR3 spans 14 amino acids. Germline CDR1 and CDR2: KGHSH and LQKENI. V was trimmed by 3 bases and J by 1 base, leaving 9 bases between them. As DNA, the CDR3 is TGTGCCAGCTCACCGGAGCAGGGGAACACTGAAGCTTTCTTT. Its protein is CASSPEQGNTEAFF.

The chain employs TRBV5-1 and TRBJ2-2; 7 nucleotides match TRBD1. The CDR3 is made up of 15 amino acids. CDR1 SGHRS and CDR2 YFSETQ come from the germline V gene. Losses at the gene ends were 4 bases for V and 1 base for J; bases not matched to a gene: 4. CDR3 bases: TGCGCCAGCAGCCGTTGGACAGGGAACACCGGGGAGCTGTTTTTT. Residues: CASSRWTGNTGELFF.

The chain links TRBV11-1 to TRBJ1-1; no reliable D call. Germline V gene data show CDR1 as SGHAT and CDR2 as FQDESV (reference sequence). Trimming left V 5 bases short and J 0 bases short, with 10 bases between. The CDR3 contains 14 residues. This CDR3 is CASSPHAMNTEAFF. CDR3 sequence (DNA): TGTGCCAGCAGCCCCCACGCCATGAACACTGAAGCTTTCTTT.

The rearrangement links TRBV5-5 to TRBJ1-2; D uncertain. The germline V gene has CDR1 SGHKS and CDR2 YYEKEE (reference sequence). There are 12 residues in the CDR3. V lost 1 base, J lost 6 bases, and 7 bases lay in between. CDR3 in amino acids: CASSLMTDGYTF. As DNA, the CDR3 is TGTGCCAGCAGCTTGATGACGGATGGCTACACCTTC.

Only one count was recorded for this clone. The V gene is TRBV6-5, the J gene TRBJ2-3; tentatively, D is TRBD2 (6 bases). This CDR3 spans 14 amino acids. Germline-derived CDR1 and CDR2 are MNHEY and SVGAGI. Trimming shortened V by 6 bases and J by 0 bases, and 10 bases separated the two germline ends. CDR3 nucleotides: TGTGCCAGCAGGGGACTCCCTAGCACAGATACGCAGTATTTT. It specifies CASRGLPSTDTQYF.

V usage is TRBV5-1 and J usage is TRBJ1-4, with TRBD1 identical over 8 bases. The CDR3 is 15 residues long. V was pared by 3 bases and J by 5 bases, with 6 bases of the junction left unmatched. The germline CDR1 and CDR2 sequences are SGHRS and YFSETQ. CDR3 in DNA: TGCGCCAGCAGCTCCATCCAGGGGGCAAATGAAAAACTGTTTTTT. As protein: CASSSIQGANEKLFF.

The chain uses TRBV5-1 and TRBJ1-2; 8 bases are a match to TRBD1. CDR1 and CDR2 (germline): SGHRS, YFSETQ. Trimming removed 4 bases from V and 3 bases from J; junction bases left unmatched: 5. The CDR3 contains 14 residues. CDR3 amino acids: CASSIRGRDYGYTF. The CDR3 nucleotides are TGCGCCAGCAGCATCAGGGGGCGGGACTATGGCTACACCTTC.

The chain employs TRBV7-9 and TRBJ2-5; 7 bases line up with TRBD2. Per the germline V gene, CDR1 is SEHNR and CDR2 is FQNEAQ (reference sequence). Trimming cost V 2 bases and J 6 bases; bases outside gene matches: 9. The length of the CDR3 is 15 residues. Here the CDR3 reads CASSLLAGDVKTQYF. Here the CDR3 DNA reads TGTGCCAGCAGCTTACTGGCGGGAGACGTAAAGACCCAGTACTTC.

The chain recombines TRBV5-6 with TRBJ1-2; no clear D. V lost 0 bases and J lost 4, with 10 bases in between. This CDR3 is 14 amino acids long. Germline CDR1 reads SGHDT; CDR2 reads YYEEEE. This chain's CDR3 is CASSLAVAPYGYTF. The CDR3 DNA follows: TGTGCCAGCAGCTTGGCTGTGGCACCCTATGGCTACACCTTC.

This chain links TRBV4-1 with TRBJ2-3; 8 bases align to TRBD2. The CDR3 extends over 16 amino acids. Trimming at V came to 2 bases and at J to 0 bases, leaving 4 bases not matched to a gene. The germline V gene has CDR1 MGHRA and CDR2 YSYEKL. CDR3 sequence: CASSQSPSGSTDTQYF. The CDR3 DNA is TGCGCCAGCAGCCAATCTCCTAGCGGGAGCACAGATACGCAGTATTTT.

The chain employs TRBV11-2 and TRBJ2-3; D ambiguous. V was clipped by 2 bases and J by 4 bases, with 4 bases between them. This CDR3 is 12 amino acids long. The germline V gene encodes CDR1 SGHAT and CDR2 FQNNGV. The CDR3 nucleotides read TGTGCCAGCAGCTTACTGTCAGATACGCAGTATTTT. Protein product: CASSLLSDTQYF.

The chain couples TRBV5-6 to TRBJ2-5; TRBD2 aligns across 10 bases. This CDR3 has 18 amino acids. V shed 3 bases, J shed 7 bases, and the junction held 18 bases outside the gene matches. The germline gives CDR1 SGHDT, CDR2 YYEEEE. The CDR3 DNA reads TGTGCCAGCAGCTGGGGACTAGCGTTGTCCGAAGCAAGGGGGACCCAGTACTTC. Amino acids: CASSWGLALSEARGTQYF.

The gene calls are TRBV11-2 and TRBJ2-2; possibly TRBD2 for D (5 bases). The CDR3 is 16 residues long. V lost 0 bases to trimming and J lost 6 bases, with 14 bases between them. CDR1 and CDR2 from the germline V gene are SGHAT and FQNNGV. CDR3 coding DNA: TGTGCCAGCAGCTTAGAGGCGGGCATCTCTCCCGGGGAGCTGTTTTTT. Its translation is CASSLEAGISPGELFF.